Listed below are T cell receptor beta chains from one sample, sequenced in a study of blood T cell repertoires in COVID-19. Using immunoSEQ multiplex PCR, the repertoire was profiled, and TCRdb retains in-frame clones only, with some absent. There are tens of thousands of clones in the sample; approximately 83% occur only once, and 2.5% to 3% lies in the top ten. Specimen: peripheral blood. The origin of the receptors is a man at least 80 years old with acute or convalescent COVID-19. Each CDR3 is given with its conserved first and last residue. D genes are given only for firm matches.

V gene,D gene,CDR3 protein
TRBV19,.,CASRIQNLGDQPQHF
TRBV24-1,TRBD2,CATSVGGRDNEQFF
TRBV7-9,TRBD2,CASSRRLANEQFF
TRBV28,TRBD2,CASSLYASGANEQFF
TRBV6-5,TRBD1,CASSLDRGDGYTF
TRBV10-1,.,CASSENQGIGEQYF
TRBV27,.,CASSLRPWGGYNSPLHF
TRBV2,.,CASTLRVFSGNTIYF
TRBV25-1,.,CASRTSGGETQYF
TRBV29-1,.,CSGGEWAFF
TRBV4-1,TRBD1,CASSQGQGAREQYF
TRBV4-3,.,CASSQGQGYTEAFF
TRBV6-5,TRBD2,CASSLGGRQLKTQYF
TRBV15,.,CATSREVLGGTDTQYF
TRBV6-2/TRBV6-3,.,CATSSRAGGSVNEQFF
TRBV3-1/TRBV3-2,TRBD2,CASSLKWGGEQYF
TRBV21-1,.,CASSIWTGFDQPQHF
TRBV5-1,TRBD2,CASSFGGSEYNEQFF
TRBV2,TRBD1,CASSLTGRGANVLTF
TRBV7-2,TRBD2,CASAALAGGPVGELFF
TRBV11-2,.,CASSLDGGTEAFF
TRBV6-1,TRBD2,CASSENTRTSGRDTQYF
TRBV29-1,TRBD1,CSVEATGISTDTQYF
TRBV30,.,CACGRSGSYNSPLHF
TRBV7-2,.,CASSFNRAATF
TRBV14,.,CASSPLSYNEQFF
TRBV18,TRBD1,CASSPQAGGQPQHF
TRBV20-1,.,CSASGPGYNYGYTF
TRBV7-2,.,CASSLQKMNTEAFF
TRBV28,TRBD1,CASSPPGTGDGYTF
TRBV4-1,.,CASSQEGRGTYEQYF
TRBV5-1,.,CASSLGGAGPSYEQYF
TRBV4-3,.,CASSLGSSPLHF
TRBV27,.,CASSLGQGTNEKLFF
TRBV19,TRBD1,CASSRRSGTGDFWNQPQHF
TRBV7-9,.,CASSFGGRETQYF
TRBV7-2,TRBD1,CASSPSGGGYGYTF
TRBV3-1/TRBV3-2,TRBD2,CASSQDVSGRRADTQYF
TRBV27,.,CASSTGQYRVGANVLTF
TRBV30,.,CAWSSPDARGQPQHF
TRBV10-3,TRBD1,CAISESNRGSGANVLTF
TRBV3-1/TRBV3-2,.,CASSQDLRRPSYEQYF
TRBV29-1,TRBD1,CSVEEFEGTGGEETQYF
TRBV13,TRBD2,CASSSGRSSGRFEQFF
TRBV7-2,.,CASSPVFSNQPQHF
TRBV27,.,CASSLIVGTNQPQHF
TRBV27,TRBD1,CASSSWTGGRSSPGFF
TRBV3-1/TRBV3-2,.,CASSQVPAEPQHF
TRBV14,TRBD2,CATGRSPYEQYF
TRBV5-1,.,CASSLDTVSGNTIYF
TRBV28,.,CASSVPNTGELFF